What follows are 26 T cell receptor beta chains derived from one specimen sequenced in a study of shared clonotypes between healthy human individuals. It was CD45RO-negative cells, positively selected for CCR7, that made up naive CD8 cells, with terminally differentiated effector memory CD45RA+ cells excluded. Measured with immunoSEQ multiplex PCR; TCRdb has only the in-frame clones, and not every one. The profile shows hundreds of thousands of clones, around 96% of them singletons. The sample consisted of naive CD8+ T cells sorted from blood. The receptors originated from a man aged 25 to 40 in good health.

The J gene is TRBJ2-5, the V gene TRBV27, with 8 nucleotides matching TRBD1. V gave up 5 bases and J gave up 5 bases; unmatched junction bases: 10. Germline CDR1 reads MNHEY; CDR2 reads SMNVEV (reference sequence). This CDR3 has 15 residues. The CDR3 DNA is TGTGCCAGCAGTCTCTCCCGGGACAGGTGGGAGACCCAGTACTTC. Translating gives CASSLSRDRWETQYF.

The V call is TRBV7-9, the J call TRBJ2-1, with 9 bases lining up with TRBD2. Trimming took 3 bases from V and 8 from J; bases not matched to a gene: 8. Germline V gives CDR1 SEHNR, CDR2 FQNEAQ (reference sequence). The CDR3 totals 15 residues. The CDR3 DNA reads TGTGCCAGCAGCTTGGAAGGCGGGAGGGCCTATGAGCAGTTCTTC. Its translation is CASSLEGGRAYEQFF.

This chain uses TRBV7-9 with TRBJ2-3, with 9 bases matching TRBD2. Looked up from germline, CDR1 is SEHNR and CDR2 is FQNEAQ (reference sequence). The CDR3 has 16 residues. With V trimmed by 5 bases and J by 0 bases, 6 bases remained unmatched. CDR3 sequence: CASSPTSGTSTDTQYF. CDR3 nucleotide sequence: TGTGCCAGCAGCCCGACTAGCGGTACTAGCACAGATACGCAGTATTTT.

The chain has TRBV27 and TRBJ2-1, with D possibly matching TRBD2 (6 bases). The germline V and J ends were trimmed by 6 bases and 0 bases, with 9 bases remaining between them. Germline CDR1 is MNHEY and CDR2 is SMNVEV (reference sequence). The CDR3 has 14 amino acids. This CDR3 is CASRRGSSYNEQFF. The CDR3 region has the DNA TGTGCCAGCAGACGGGGGAGCTCCTACAATGAGCAGTTCTTC.

The chain employs TRBV4-3 and TRBJ2-7; TRBD1 matches at 8 bases. The V gene end was trimmed by 0 bases and the J gene end by 0 bases; junction bases not matched to a gene: 7. The CDR3 runs to 17 residues. The germline V gene encodes CDR1 LGHNA and CDR2 YSLEER. The CDR3 reads CASSQDSTGANSYEQYF. CDR3 DNA: TGCGCCAGCAGCCAAGACTCGACAGGGGCGAACTCCTACGAGCAGTACTTC.

This chain links TRBV5-1 with TRBJ2-1; D call uncertain. Per germline, CDR1 SGHRS and CDR2 YFSETQ. Deletions cut 0 bases from V and 2 bases from J, with 9 bases between. The CDR3 consists of 15 residues. The DNA of the CDR3 is TGCGCCAGCAGCTTGGGGGGTGCCCCCTACAATGAGCAGTTCTTC. It yields the protein CASSLGGAPYNEQFF.

The CDR3 is CASSSPMDWDSYEQYF. The CDR3 DNA follows: TGTGCCAGCAGCTCACCTATGGATTGGGACAGTTACGAGCAGTACTTC. The rearrangement joins TRBV7-9 to TRBJ2-7; the match to TRBD1 covers 7 bases. This CDR3 has 16 residues. V shed 4 bases and J 4 bases; nucleotides not matched to a gene: 13. Germline V CDR1 and CDR2: SEHNR, FQNEAQ (reference sequence).

This clone was observed a single time. This chain connects TRBV2 to TRBJ2-4; 10 bases are shared with TRBD1. This CDR3 is built from 18 residues. Germline V gene sequence: CDR1 SNHLY, CDR2 FYNNEI. V shed 5 bases, J shed 1 base, and the junction held 11 bases outside the gene matches. In nucleotides, the CDR3 is TGTGCCAGCAGTATTAACCCGACAGGGGGCAAGGCCAAAAACATTCAGTACTTC. Amino acids: CASSINPTGGKAKNIQYF.

The chain recombines TRBV10-1 with TRBJ2-7, with D possibly called TRBD1 or TRBD2 (6 bases each). Per germline, CDR1 WNHNN and CDR2 SYGVQD (reference sequence). V lost 8 bases and J 4 bases, leaving 21 bases between the germline ends. The length of the CDR3 is 15 residues. The CDR3 reads CASGAFVRGGYEQYF. CDR3 coding DNA: TGCGCCAGCGGGGCCTTTGTCCGAGGGGGGTACGAGCAGTACTTC.

J is TRBJ2-7 and V is TRBV11-2; D is possibly TRBD1 (6 bases). CDR3 size: 17 residues. V was trimmed by 0 bases and J by 6 bases, leaving 21 bases between them. In germline, CDR1 is SGHAT, CDR2 FQNNGV. The CDR3 DNA follows: TGTGCCAGCAGCTTAGAGTCTTGGACGATACAGGGTTTCGAGCAGTACTTC. Its protein is CASSLESWTIQGFEQYF.

V and J are TRBV7-9 and TRBJ2-2; 8 bases map to TRBD1. Germline CDR1 is SEHNR and CDR2 is FQNEAQ (reference sequence). Trimming at V came to 5 bases and at J to 1 base, leaving 3 bases not matched to a gene. The CDR3 loop spans 15 amino acids. The CDR3: CASSPGQENTGELFF. CDR3 nucleotide sequence: TGTGCCAGCAGCCCGGGACAGGAGAACACCGGGGAGCTGTTTTTT.

The rearrangement links TRBV27 to TRBJ2-4, with D uncertain. Germline CDR1 MNHEY, CDR2 SMNVEV (reference sequence). This CDR3 has 16 residues. Trimming cost V 5 bases and J 6 bases, with 20 bases left between them. CDR3 amino acids: CASSPRSSGHRNIQYF. The CDR3 region has the DNA TGTGCCAGCAGTCCCCGGTCGTCAGGCCACAGAAACATTCAGTACTTC.

This sequence joins TRBV2 and TRBJ2-7; D gene unclear. The CDR3 has 12 residues. Germline loops: CDR1 SNHLY, CDR2 FYNNEI. With 6 bases removed from V and 4 bases from J, the gap between germline ends came to 10 bases. For the CDR3, the DNA is TGTGCCAGCAGCGATGACCGGTACGAGCAGTACTTC. This gives the protein CASSDDRYEQYF.

The J gene is TRBJ1-4, the V gene TRBV2; D unclear. Trimming shortened V by 2 bases and J by 4 bases, and 8 bases separated the two germline ends. The germline V gene encodes CDR1 SNHLY and CDR2 FYNNEI. The CDR3 consists of 14 residues. The DNA of the CDR3 is TGTGCCAGCAGTGAATCCGGGGATAATGAAAAACTGTTTTTT. Translation: CASSESGDNEKLFF.

This chain connects TRBV7-9 to TRBJ2-3; 12 positions agree with TRBD2. The CDR3 is made up of 19 amino acids. Germline CDR1 reads SEHNR; CDR2 reads FQNEAQ (reference sequence). J gave up 0 bases and V 5 bases, and 12 bases lay outside the gene matches. CDR3 in amino acids: CASSHPLAGGIGSTDTQYF. The CDR3 coding sequence is TGTGCCAGCAGCCACCCACTAGCGGGAGGAATCGGCAGCACAGATACGCAGTATTTT.

The genes are TRBV28 and TRBJ2-4; the D is unclear. Trimming pared 8 bases from V and 0 bases from J, leaving 14 bases between. This CDR3 has 15 residues. Per germline, CDR1 MDHEN and CDR2 SYDVKM. CDR3 amino acids: CASRRNEAAKNIQYF. CDR3 DNA sequence: TGTGCCAGCCGACGTAACGAAGCAGCCAAAAACATTCAGTACTTC.

The chain joins TRBV15 to TRBJ2-3; the D gene could be TRBD1 or TRBD2 (6 bases each). The germline V gene has CDR1 LNHNV and CDR2 YYDKDF (reference sequence). This CDR3 contains 20 residues. Trimming cost V 1 base and J 4 bases, with 27 bases left between them. CDR3 in DNA: TGTGCCACCAGCAGAGGAGGGGGGACTTTACCACCGGGCGCGTCAGATACGCAGTATTTT. Amino acid sequence: CATSRGGGTLPPGASDTQYF.

This clone was recorded once. J is TRBJ2-7 and V is TRBV7-9; D is unresolved. Deletions cut 8 bases from V and 0 bases from J, with 17 bases between. Germline-derived CDR1 and CDR2 are SEHNR and FQNEAQ (reference sequence). The length of the CDR3 is 15 residues. The CDR3 bases are TGTGCCAGCGACCGGATACAGAAACCCTCCTACGAGCAGTACTTC. Its protein is CASDRIQKPSYEQYF.

The chain joins TRBV19 to TRBJ2-7; 9 nucleotides agree with TRBD1. Germline assignment: CDR1 LNHDA and CDR2 SQIVND (reference sequence). Trimming removed 8 bases from V and 0 bases from J; junction bases left unmatched: 5. The CDR3 runs 14 residues. This CDR3 is CASAPGQGSYEQYF. The CDR3 region has the DNA TGTGCCAGTGCCCCGGGACAGGGCTCCTACGAGCAGTACTTC. Filled out from reference TRBV19 and TRBJ2-7, the complete variable domain reads DGGITQSPKYLFRKEGQNVTLSCEQNLNHDAMYWYRQDPGQGLRLIYYSQIVNDFQKGDIAEGYSVSREKKESFPLTVTSAQKNPTAFYLCASAPGQGSYEQYFGPGTRLTVT.

This chain connects TRBV4-1 to TRBJ2-7; possible D gene TRBD2, 5 bases. Germline V gene data show CDR1 as MGHRA and CDR2 as YSYEKL. The ends were cut back, 2 bases at V and 1 base at J, with 12 bases in the middle. CDR3 length: 15 amino acids. CDR3 in DNA: TGCGCCAGCAGCCAAATGCCAGACTATTCCTACGAGCAGTACTTC. Residues: CASSQMPDYSYEQYF.

The chain joins TRBV29-1 to TRBJ2-1; perhaps TRBD1 as D (5 bases). There are 13 residues in the CDR3. CDR1 is SQVTM, CDR2 ANQGSEA, per germline. The V end lost 5 bases, the J end lost 7 bases, and 15 bases lay between the germline ends. The CDR3 reads CSVYDSNLNEQFF. The CDR3, as DNA: TGCAGCGTTTATGACAGTAACTTGAATGAGCAGTTCTTC.

This rearrangement joins TRBV7-9 to TRBJ2-5, with unresolved D. The CDR3 extends over 15 amino acids. The germline V gene has CDR1 SEHNR and CDR2 FQNEAQ (reference sequence). The germline V and J ends were trimmed by 5 bases and 5 bases, with 18 bases remaining between them. In DNA form, the CDR3 reads TGTGCCAGCAGCCACCCCACTCCCTCGGCTGAGACCCAGTACTTC. Its protein product is CASSHPTPSAETQYF. Based on the CDR3 plus reference TRBV7-9 and TRBJ2-5, the full variable domain is DTGVSQNPRHKITKRGQNVTFRCDPISEHNRLYWYRQTLGQGPEFLTYFQNEAQLEKSRLLSDRFSAERPKGSFSTLEIQRTEQGDSAMYLCASSHPTPSAETQYFGPGTRLLVL.

This clone was found once. This rearrangement joins TRBV19 to TRBJ2-1, with D hard to call. This CDR3 is built from 15 residues. V lost 3 bases and J lost 5, with 14 bases in between. Germline V gene lookup returns CDR1 LNHDA and CDR2 SQIVND (reference sequence). The CDR3 coding sequence is TGTGCCAGTAGTATGGTCCCGAATAGACACAATGAGCAGTTCTTC. Encoded protein: CASSMVPNRHNEQFF.

The rearrangement joins TRBV7-8 to TRBJ2-7; weak D call: TRBD2 (6 bases). Per the germline V gene, CDR1 is SGHVS and CDR2 is FQNEAQ. This CDR3 is built from 13 residues. V was cut by 1 base and J by 4 bases, with 8 bases left in between. CDR3 sequence: CASSLGSGYEQYF. In nucleotides, the CDR3 is TGTGCCAGCAGCTTAGGTAGCGGATACGAGCAGTACTTC.

J is TRBJ1-2 and V is TRBV4-1; 8 bases map to TRBD1. The CDR3 spans 16 residues. V was pared by 0 bases and J by 4 bases, with 7 bases of the junction left unmatched. The germline V gene has CDR1 MGHRA and CDR2 YSYEKL. The DNA of the CDR3 is TGCGCCAGCAGCCAAGAAGTCCAGGGGGCGATCTATGGCTACACCTTC. Amino acid sequence: CASSQEVQGAIYGYTF.

This clone appeared a single time. CDR3: CASSDLANYGYTF. DNA for the CDR3: TGTGCCAGCAGCGATTTAGCTAACTATGGCTACACCTTC. The chain recombines TRBV7-8 with TRBJ1-2; D unresolved. CDR1 and CDR2 (germline): SGHVS, FQNEAQ. The CDR3 totals 13 residues. Trimming pared 5 bases from V and 0 bases from J, leaving 7 bases between.